The sequence of this TCR beta chain was determined in a study of vaccination effects on CD4 cells after COVID-19. Concerning this clone: As yet, its antigen is unknown.

Repertoires were generated with immunoSEQ multiplex PCR, while TCRdb's copy carries only in-frame clones and drops some. Among approximately 54,000 clones listed, 80% to 85% were seen once. After expansion with viral peptide pools in the ViraFEST assay, antigen-specific CD4+ T cells were sequenced. It was after roughly ten days of culture that CD4+ T cells were isolated. Specimen: CD4+ T cells from PBMCs cultured with HCoV-229E spike peptides, collected before COVID-19 vaccination. The clonotype originates from a human donor who received a COVID-19 vaccine.

The CDR3 DNA reads TGTGCCAGGGGGGGGACAGGGGGAAATTCACCCCTCCACTTT. Protein sequence: CARGGTGGNSPLHF. The chain uses TRBV21-1 and TRBJ1-6; the D call of TRBD1 is as the table states it, not checked on the DNA. TRBV21-1 is marked as a pseudogene. This CDR3 region has 14 residues.